This T cell receptor (beta chain) was captured in a study of T-cell memory formation after mild COVID-19. As for the study in general: TCR clusters were mostly donor specific. General study results and limits: Chiefly within CM and EM were the contracting CD4+ clones; CD8+ ones were within EMRA. The SARS-CoV-2 specificity of second-wave clones reaching peak at day 37 remained unverified.

Germline V gives CDR1 ENHRY, CDR2 SYGVKD. The CDR3 has 16 amino acids. J was trimmed by 2 bases and V by 6 bases; bases with no gene match: 7. Ten or more counts support this clonotype. Its antigen remains unidentified. Sample barcodes and UMIs were carried by the TCR alpha and TCR beta cDNA libraries that 5'RACE generated with constant-segment primers. TCRdb itself ran the 5' RACE reads through MiXCR, one entry per CDR3 protein. The sample includes around 13,000 distinct CDR3 sequences, approximately 12% seen only once; the top ten take about 45%. Material for sequencing was PBMCs or a T cell subset sorted from them (not recorded which). The chain uses TRBV10-3 and TRBJ1-5; 10 bases are shared with TRBD1. This clonotype originated in an adult woman who had mild COVID-19 (a few samples of this study predate the infection). Cell type and time point are not known. The CDR3 spells CAISKGTGVGNQPQHF. DNA for the CDR3: TGTGCCATCAGCAAAGGGACAGGGGTTGGCAATCAGCCCCAGCATTTT.